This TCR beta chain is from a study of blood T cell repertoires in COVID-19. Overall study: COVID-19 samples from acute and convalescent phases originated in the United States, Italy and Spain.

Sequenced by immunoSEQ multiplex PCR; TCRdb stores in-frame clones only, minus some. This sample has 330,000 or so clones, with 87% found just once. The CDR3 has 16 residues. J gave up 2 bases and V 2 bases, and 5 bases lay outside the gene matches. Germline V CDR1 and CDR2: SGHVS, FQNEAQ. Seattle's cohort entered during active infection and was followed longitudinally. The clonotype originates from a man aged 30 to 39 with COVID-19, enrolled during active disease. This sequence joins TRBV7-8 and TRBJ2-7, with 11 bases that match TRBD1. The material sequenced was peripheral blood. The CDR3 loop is CASSLRTGGVPYEQYF. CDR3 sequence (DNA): TGTGCCAGCAGCTTAAGGACAGGGGGCGTTCCCTACGAGCAGTACTTC.